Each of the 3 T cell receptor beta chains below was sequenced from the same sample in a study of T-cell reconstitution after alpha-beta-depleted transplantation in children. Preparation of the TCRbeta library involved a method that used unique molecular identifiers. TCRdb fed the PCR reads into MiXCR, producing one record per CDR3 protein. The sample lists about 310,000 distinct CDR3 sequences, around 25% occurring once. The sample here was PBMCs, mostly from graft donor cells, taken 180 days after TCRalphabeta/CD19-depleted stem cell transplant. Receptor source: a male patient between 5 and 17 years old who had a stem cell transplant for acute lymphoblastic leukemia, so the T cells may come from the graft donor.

In nucleotides, the CDR3 is TGCAGTGCTAGAGGGCTGACTACAGACCAAGAGACCCAGTACTTC. This gives the protein CSARGLTTDQETQYF. The V gene is TRBV20-1, the J gene TRBJ2-5; D is perhaps TRBD2 (5 bases). This CDR3 spans 15 amino acids. Trimming removed 1 base at V and 0 bases at J, with 12 bases between. Germline CDR1 is DFQATT and CDR2 is SNEGSKA (reference sequence).

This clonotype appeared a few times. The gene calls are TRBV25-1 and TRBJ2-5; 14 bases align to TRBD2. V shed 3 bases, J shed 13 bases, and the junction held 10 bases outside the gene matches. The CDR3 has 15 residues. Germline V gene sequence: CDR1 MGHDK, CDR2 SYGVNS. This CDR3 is CASSDAGLAGGGRYF. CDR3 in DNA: TGTGCCAGCAGTGACGCTGGACTAGCGGGAGGCGGGAGGTACTTC.

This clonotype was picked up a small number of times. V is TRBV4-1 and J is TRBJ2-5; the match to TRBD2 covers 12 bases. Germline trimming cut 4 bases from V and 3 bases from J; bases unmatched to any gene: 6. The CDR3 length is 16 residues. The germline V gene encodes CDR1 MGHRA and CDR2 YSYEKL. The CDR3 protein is CASSRLAGGNKETQYF. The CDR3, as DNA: TGCGCCAGCAGCCGTCTAGCGGGAGGGAACAAAGAGACCCAGTACTTC.